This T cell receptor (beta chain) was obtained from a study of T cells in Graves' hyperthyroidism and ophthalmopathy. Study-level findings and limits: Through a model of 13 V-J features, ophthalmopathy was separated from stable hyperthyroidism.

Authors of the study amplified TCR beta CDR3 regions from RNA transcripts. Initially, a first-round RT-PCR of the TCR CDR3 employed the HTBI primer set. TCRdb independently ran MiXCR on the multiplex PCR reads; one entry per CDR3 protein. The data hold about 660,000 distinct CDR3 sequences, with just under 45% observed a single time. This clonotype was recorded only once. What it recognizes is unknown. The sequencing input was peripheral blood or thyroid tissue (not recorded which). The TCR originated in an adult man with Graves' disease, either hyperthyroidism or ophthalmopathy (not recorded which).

CDR3 protein: CASRSPGQGYTEAFF. The DNA of the CDR3 is TGTGCCAGCAGATCACCGGGACAGGGGTACACTGAAGCTTTCTTT. The V gene is TRBV6-1, the J gene TRBJ1-1; 10 nucleotides agree with TRBD1. V lost 6 bases to trimming and J lost 3 bases; unmatched junction nucleotides: 7. This CDR3 has 15 amino acids. The germline V gene encodes CDR1 MNHNS and CDR2 SASEGT.